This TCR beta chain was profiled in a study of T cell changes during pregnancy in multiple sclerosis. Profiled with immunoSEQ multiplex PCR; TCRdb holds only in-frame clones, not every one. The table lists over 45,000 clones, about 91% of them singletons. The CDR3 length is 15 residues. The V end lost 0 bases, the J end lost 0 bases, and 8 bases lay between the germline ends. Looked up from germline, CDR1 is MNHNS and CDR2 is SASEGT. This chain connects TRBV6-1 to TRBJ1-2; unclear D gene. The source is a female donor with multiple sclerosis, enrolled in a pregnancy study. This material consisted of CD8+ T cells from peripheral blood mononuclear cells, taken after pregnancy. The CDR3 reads CASSEASPANYGYTF. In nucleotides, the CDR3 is TGTGCCAGCAGTGAAGCAAGCCCGGCTAACTATGGCTACACCTTC.